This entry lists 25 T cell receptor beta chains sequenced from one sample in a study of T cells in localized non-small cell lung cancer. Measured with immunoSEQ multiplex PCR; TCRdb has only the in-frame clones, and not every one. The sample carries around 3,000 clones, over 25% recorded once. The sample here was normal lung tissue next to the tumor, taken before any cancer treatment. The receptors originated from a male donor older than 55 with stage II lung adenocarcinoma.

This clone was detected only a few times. The CDR3 spells CASSEARAGGRGETQYF. The CDR3 bases are TGTGCCAGCAGTGAAGCGCGGGCAGGGGGACGGGGCGAGACCCAGTACTTC. The rearrangement joins TRBV2 to TRBJ2-5; 7 bases line up with TRBD1. Trimming took 0 bases from V and 5 from J; bases not matched to a gene: 12. The CDR3 has 17 amino acids. Germline CDR1 is SNHLY and CDR2 is FYNNEI. Filled out from reference TRBV2 and TRBJ2-5, the complete variable domain reads EPEVTQTPSHQVTQMGQEVILRCVPISNHLYFYWYRQILGQKVEFLVSFYNNEISEKSEIFDDQFSVERPDGSNFTLKIRSTKLEDSAMYFCASSEARAGGRGETQYFGPGTRLLVL.

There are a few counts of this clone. In nucleotides, the CDR3 is TGTGCCAGCAGCAGGGTGGTTGATGGCTACACCTTC. Protein sequence: CASSRVVDGYTF. V and J are TRBV6-8 and TRBJ1-2; D is perhaps TRBD1 (5 bases). The CDR3 is 12 amino acids. V lost 6 bases and J lost 6, with 11 bases in between. Germline CDR1 and CDR2: MNHGY and SAAAGT.

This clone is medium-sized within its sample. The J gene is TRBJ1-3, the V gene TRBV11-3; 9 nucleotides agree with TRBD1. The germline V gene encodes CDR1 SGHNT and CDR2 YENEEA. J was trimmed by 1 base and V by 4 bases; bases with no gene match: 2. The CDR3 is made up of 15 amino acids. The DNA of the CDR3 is TGTGCCAGCAGCTCGGACAGGGGATCTGGAAACACCATATATTTT. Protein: CASSSDRGSGNTIYF. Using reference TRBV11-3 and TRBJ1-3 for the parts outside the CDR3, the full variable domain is EAGVVQSPRYKIIEKKQPVAFWCNPISGHNTLYWYLQNLGQGPELLIRYENEEAVDDSQLPKDRFSAERLKGVDSTLKIQPAELGDSAVYLCASSSDRGSGNTIYFGEGSWLTVV.

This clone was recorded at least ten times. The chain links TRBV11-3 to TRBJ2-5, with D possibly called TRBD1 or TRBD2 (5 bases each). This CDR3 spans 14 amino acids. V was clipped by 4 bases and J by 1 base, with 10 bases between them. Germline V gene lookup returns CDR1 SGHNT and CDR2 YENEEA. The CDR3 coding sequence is TGTGCCAGCAGCTCTACCGGGACCCAAGAGACCCAGTACTTC. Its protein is CASSSTGTQETQYF.

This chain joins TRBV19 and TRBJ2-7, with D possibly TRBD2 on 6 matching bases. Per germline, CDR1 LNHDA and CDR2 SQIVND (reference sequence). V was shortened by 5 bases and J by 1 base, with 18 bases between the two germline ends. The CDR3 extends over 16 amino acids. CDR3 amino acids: CASSFVGGTPSYEQYF. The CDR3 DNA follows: TGTGCCAGTAGTTTTGTGGGCGGGACTCCGTCCTACGAGCAGTACTTC.

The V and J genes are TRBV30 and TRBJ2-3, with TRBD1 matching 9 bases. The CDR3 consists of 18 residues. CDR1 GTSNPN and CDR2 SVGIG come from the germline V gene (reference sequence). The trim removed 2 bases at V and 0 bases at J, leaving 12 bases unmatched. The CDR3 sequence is CAWSLQGAHRSSTDTQYF. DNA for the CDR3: TGTGCCTGGAGTTTACAGGGGGCGCATCGTTCTAGCACAGATACGCAGTATTTT.

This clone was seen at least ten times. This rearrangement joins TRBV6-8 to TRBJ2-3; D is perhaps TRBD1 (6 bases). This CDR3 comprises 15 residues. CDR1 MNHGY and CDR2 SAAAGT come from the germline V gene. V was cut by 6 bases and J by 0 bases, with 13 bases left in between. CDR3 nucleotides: TGTGCCAGCAGACAACAGGGTATCAGCACAGATACGCAGTATTTT. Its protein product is CASRQQGISTDTQYF.

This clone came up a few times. Written as DNA, the CDR3 is TGTGCCAGCAGCCCCTTCCAGGGGGTCACTGAAGCTTTCTTT. Its protein product is CASSPFQGVTEAFF. The rearrangement joins TRBV14 to TRBJ1-1; 7 nucleotides agree with TRBD1. Germline V gives CDR1 SGHDN, CDR2 FVKESK. The CDR3 covers 14 residues. V lost 4 bases to trimming and J lost 4 bases; unmatched junction nucleotides: 6.

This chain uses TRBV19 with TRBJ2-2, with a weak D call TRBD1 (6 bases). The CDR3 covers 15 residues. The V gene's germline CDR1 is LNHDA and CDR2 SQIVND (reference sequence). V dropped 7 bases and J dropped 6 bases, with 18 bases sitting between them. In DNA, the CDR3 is TGTGCCAGTAAGGCGCAAGGGGGTTTCGCCGGGGAGCTGTTTTTT. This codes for CASKAQGGFAGELFF.

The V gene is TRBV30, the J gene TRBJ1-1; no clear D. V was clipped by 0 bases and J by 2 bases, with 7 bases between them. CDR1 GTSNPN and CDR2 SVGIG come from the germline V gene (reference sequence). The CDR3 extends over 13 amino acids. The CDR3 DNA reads TGTGCCTGGAGTGTATCCAGAAACACTGAAGCTTTCTTT. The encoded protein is CAWSVSRNTEAFF.

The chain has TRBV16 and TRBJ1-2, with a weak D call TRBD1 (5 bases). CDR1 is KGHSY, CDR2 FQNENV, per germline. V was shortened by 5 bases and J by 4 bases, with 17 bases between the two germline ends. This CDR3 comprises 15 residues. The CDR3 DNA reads TGTGCCAGCAGCGGGACGACATCCCACGGCTATGGCTACACCTTC. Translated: CASSGTTSHGYGYTF.

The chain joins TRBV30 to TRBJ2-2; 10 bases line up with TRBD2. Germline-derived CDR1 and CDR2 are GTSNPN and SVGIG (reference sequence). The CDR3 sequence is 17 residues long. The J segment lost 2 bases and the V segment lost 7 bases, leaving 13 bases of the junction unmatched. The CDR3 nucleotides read TGTGCCTCCTATAGACTAGCGGGCTTACAAAACACCGGGGAGCTGTTTTTT. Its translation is CASYRLAGLQNTGELFF.

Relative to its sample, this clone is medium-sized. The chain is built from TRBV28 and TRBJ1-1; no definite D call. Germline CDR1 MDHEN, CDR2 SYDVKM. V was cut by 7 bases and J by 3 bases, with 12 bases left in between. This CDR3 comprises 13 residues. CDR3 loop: CASKLDPYTEAFF. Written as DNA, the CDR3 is TGTGCCAGCAAATTAGACCCTTACACTGAAGCTTTCTTT.

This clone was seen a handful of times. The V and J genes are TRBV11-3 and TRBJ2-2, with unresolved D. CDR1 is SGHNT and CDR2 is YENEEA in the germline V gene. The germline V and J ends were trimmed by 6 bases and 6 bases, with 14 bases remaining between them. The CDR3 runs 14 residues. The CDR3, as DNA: TGTGCCAGCAGAGCAGACGGAAGTCCCGGGGAGCTGTTTTTT. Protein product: CASRADGSPGELFF. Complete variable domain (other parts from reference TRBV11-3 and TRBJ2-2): EAGVVQSPRYKIIEKKQPVAFWCNPISGHNTLYWYLQNLGQGPELLIRYENEEAVDDSQLPKDRFSAERLKGVDSTLKIQPAELGDSAVYLCASRADGSPGELFFGEGSRLTVL.

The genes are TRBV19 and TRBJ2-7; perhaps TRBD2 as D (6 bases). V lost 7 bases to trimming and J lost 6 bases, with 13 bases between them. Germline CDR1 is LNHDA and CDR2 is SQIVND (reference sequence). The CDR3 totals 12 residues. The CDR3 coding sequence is TGTGCCAGTATTCGGGACTCATTCGAGCAGTACTTC. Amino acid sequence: CASIRDSFEQYF.

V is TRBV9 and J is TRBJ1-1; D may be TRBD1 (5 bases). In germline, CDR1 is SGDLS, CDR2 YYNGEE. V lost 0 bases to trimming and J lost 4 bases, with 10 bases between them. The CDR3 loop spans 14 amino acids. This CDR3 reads CASSVVRGVTEAFF. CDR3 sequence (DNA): TGTGCCAGCAGCGTAGTTCGAGGGGTCACTGAAGCTTTCTTT.

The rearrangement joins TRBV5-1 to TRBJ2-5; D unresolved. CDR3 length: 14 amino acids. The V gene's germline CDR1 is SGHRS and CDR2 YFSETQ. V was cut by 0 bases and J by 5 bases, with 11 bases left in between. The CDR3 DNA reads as TGCGCCAGCAGCTTGGCTCTTGGTGGGGAGACCCAGTACTTC. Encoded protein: CASSLALGGETQYF.

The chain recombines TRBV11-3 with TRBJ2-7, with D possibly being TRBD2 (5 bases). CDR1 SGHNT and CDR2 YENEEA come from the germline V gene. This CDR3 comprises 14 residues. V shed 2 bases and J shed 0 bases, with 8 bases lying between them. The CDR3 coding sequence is TGTGCCAGCAGCTTAACGGGGAGCTCCTACGAGCAGTACTTC. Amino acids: CASSLTGSSYEQYF.

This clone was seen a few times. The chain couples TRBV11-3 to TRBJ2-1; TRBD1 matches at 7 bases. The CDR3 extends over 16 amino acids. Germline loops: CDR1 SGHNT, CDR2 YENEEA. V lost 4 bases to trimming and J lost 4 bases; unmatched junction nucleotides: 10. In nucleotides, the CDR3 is TGTGCCAGCAGCTCCCAAACAGGGGCCAGGTACAATGAGCAGTTCTTC. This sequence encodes CASSSQTGARYNEQFF.

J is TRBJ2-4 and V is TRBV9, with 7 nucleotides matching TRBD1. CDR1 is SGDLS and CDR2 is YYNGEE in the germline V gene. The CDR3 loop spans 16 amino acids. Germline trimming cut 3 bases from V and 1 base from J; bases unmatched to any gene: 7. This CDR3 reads CASSATGIGAKNIQYF. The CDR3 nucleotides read TGTGCCAGCAGCGCGACAGGGATCGGGGCCAAAAACATTCAGTACTTC.

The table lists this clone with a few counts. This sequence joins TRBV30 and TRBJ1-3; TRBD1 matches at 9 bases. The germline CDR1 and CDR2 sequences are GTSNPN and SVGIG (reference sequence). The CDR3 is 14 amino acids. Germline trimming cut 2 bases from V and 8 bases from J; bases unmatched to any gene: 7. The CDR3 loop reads CAWSTPDRGHTIYF. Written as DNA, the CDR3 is TGTGCCTGGAGTACCCCGGACAGGGGACACACCATATATTTT.

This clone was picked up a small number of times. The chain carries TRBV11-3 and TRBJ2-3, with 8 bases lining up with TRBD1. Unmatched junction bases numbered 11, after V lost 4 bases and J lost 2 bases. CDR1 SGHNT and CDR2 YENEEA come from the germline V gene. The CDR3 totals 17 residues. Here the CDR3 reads CASSSFEDRAYTDTQYF. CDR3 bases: TGTGCCAGCAGCTCGTTTGAGGACAGGGCATACACAGATACGCAGTATTTT.

The CDR3 sequence: CASSLDGGGAGDTQYF. The CDR3 region has the DNA TGTGCCAGCAGCTTAGATGGCGGGGGCGCGGGAGATACGCAGTATTTT. V gene TRBV11-3 combines with J gene TRBJ2-3; D might be TRBD2 (7 bases). This CDR3 is 16 amino acids long. Germline CDR1 and CDR2: SGHNT and YENEEA. V was trimmed by 0 bases and J by 5 bases, leaving 15 bases between them.

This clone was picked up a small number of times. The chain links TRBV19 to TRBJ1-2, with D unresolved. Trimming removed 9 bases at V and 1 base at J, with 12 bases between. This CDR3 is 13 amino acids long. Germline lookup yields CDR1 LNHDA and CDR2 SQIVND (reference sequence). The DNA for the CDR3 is TGTGCCAGCACCAGGACGGATAACTATGGCTACACCTTC. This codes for CASTRTDNYGYTF.

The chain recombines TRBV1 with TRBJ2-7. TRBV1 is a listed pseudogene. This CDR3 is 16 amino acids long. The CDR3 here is CTSSQVVIAGTDEQYF. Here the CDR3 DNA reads TGCACCAGCAGCCAAGTCGTCATCGCAGGGACCGACGAGCAGTACTTC.